Each of the 4 T cell receptor beta chains below was sequenced from the same sample in a study of control samples from healthy donors and cancer patients. Repertoires were generated with immunoSEQ multiplex PCR, while TCRdb's copy carries only in-frame clones and drops some. The profile covers under 450,000 clones, with about nine tenths appearing a single time and around 6.8% taken by the ten largest. Specimen: PBMCs. Source of these receptors: a middle-aged man with head and neck cancer.

This sequence joins TRBV13 and TRBJ2-3; possibly TRBD2 for D (5 bases). CDR1 PRHDT and CDR2 FYEKMQ come from the germline V gene (reference sequence). V dropped 5 bases and J dropped 6 bases, with 18 bases sitting between them. CDR3 length equals 15 residues. The CDR3 DNA reads as TGTGCCAGCAGCCCCCGTTCCAGCGGAGCGGATACGCAGTATTTT. Translation gives CASSPRSSGADTQYF. Together with reference TRBV13 and TRBJ2-3, the CDR3 gives the full variable domain: AAGVIQSPRHLIKEKRETATLKCYPIPRHDTVYWYQQGPGQDPQFLISFYEKMQSDKGSIPDRFSAQQFSDYHSELNMSSLELGDSALYFCASSPRSSGADTQYFGPGTRLTVL.

The chain has TRBV21-1 and TRBJ1-1. TRBV21-1 is flagged as a pseudogene. The CDR3 extends over 10 amino acids. As DNA, the CDR3 is TGTGCCAGCAGCATCCGGGACGCGAGCTTT. Residues: CASSIRDASF.

The table lists this clone with a few counts. The chain has TRBV27 and TRBJ2-1, with 13 bases identical to TRBD2. V lost 6 bases and J lost 8; bases outside the gene matches: 10. Germline V lookup: CDR1 MNHEY, CDR2 SMNVEV (reference sequence). The CDR3 runs 16 residues. In DNA form, the CDR3 reads TGTGCCAGCAGGATCCCACTAGCGGGGGGGCTCCATGAGCAGTTCTTC. Residues: CASRIPLAGGLHEQFF.

This chain links TRBV9 with TRBJ2-7; the match to TRBD2 covers 9 bases. This CDR3 has 14 amino acids. Germline lookup yields CDR1 SGDLS and CDR2 YYNGEE. The V gene end was trimmed by 4 bases and the J gene end by 4 bases; junction bases not matched to a gene: 6. CDR3 residues: CASSQSGGTYEQYF. Written as DNA, the CDR3 is TGTGCCAGCAGCCAAAGCGGGGGGACGTACGAGCAGTACTTC.